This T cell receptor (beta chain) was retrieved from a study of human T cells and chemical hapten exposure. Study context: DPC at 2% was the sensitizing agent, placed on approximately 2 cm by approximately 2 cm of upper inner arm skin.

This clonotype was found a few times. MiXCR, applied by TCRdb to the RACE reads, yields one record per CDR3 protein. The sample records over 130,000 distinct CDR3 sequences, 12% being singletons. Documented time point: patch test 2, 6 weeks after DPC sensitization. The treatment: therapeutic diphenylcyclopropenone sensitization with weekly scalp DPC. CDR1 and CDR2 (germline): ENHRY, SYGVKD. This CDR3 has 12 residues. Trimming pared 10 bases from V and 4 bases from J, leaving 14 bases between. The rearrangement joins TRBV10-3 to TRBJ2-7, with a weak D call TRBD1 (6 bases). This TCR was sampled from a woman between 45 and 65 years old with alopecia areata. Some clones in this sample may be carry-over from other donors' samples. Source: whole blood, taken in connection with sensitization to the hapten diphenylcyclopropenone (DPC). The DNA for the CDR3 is TGTGCCACGTCAGGGGACCCGTACGAGCAGTACTTC. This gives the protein CATSGDPYEQYF.